These T cell receptor beta chains were read from a single sample in a study of shared clonotypes between healthy human individuals. Produced via immunoSEQ multiplex PCR; TCRdb's table is partial and in-frame only. The top ten clones hold approximately 10% of a sample with fewer than 400,000 clones, approximately 79% of them seen once. Source material: memory CD4+ T cells sorted from blood. These receptors came from a man aged 30-40 years in good health. Both conserved end residues are part of each CDR3. D genes are given only for firm matches. Where a row states a size, it is once, few, many or the class of an expanded clone; other rows omit it.

D gene | J gene | V gene | clone size | CDR3 protein | CDR3 DNA
TRBD1 | TRBJ1-1 | TRBV5-1 | . | CASRGTGGEAFF | TGCGCCAGCAGAGGCACAGGGGGCGAAGCTTTCTTT
. | TRBJ2-7 | TRBV28 | . | CASSPPLGTLSYEQYF | TGTGCCAGCAGTCCCCCCCTCGGGACCTTATCCTACGAGCAGTACTTC
TRBD2 | TRBJ2-1 | TRBV5-1 | . | CASSLTPGLVSEQFF | TGCGCCAGCAGCTTGACTCCGGGACTAGTCAGTGAGCAGTTCTTC
TRBD2 | TRBJ2-1 | TRBV4-2 | . | CASSLYTGTSVNEQFF | TGTGCCAGCAGCCTCTATACCGGGACTAGCGTCAATGAGCAGTTCTTC
TRBD2 | TRBJ2-1 | TRBV5-4 | many | CASSLEGIAGGYNEQFF | TGTGCCAGCAGCTTGGAGGGTATAGCGGGAGGTTACAATGAGCAGTTCTTC
. | TRBJ2-7 | TRBV30 | . | CAWSGINEQYF | TGTGCCTGGAGTGGAATAAACGAGCAGTACTTC
TRBD1 | TRBJ1-2 | TRBV6-1 | . | CASRDRDYGYTF | TGTGCCAGCAGGGACAGGGACTATGGCTACACCTTC
. | TRBJ1-5 | TRBV5-6 | . | CASSFGGKGWSNQPQHF | TGTGCCAGCAGCTTTGGGGGAAAAGGGTGGTCGAATCAGCCCCAGCATTTT
TRBD1 | TRBJ2-7 | TRBV6-1 | . | CAIADRGPYEQYF | TGTGCCATCGCCGACAGGGGCCCCTACGAGCAGTACTTC
TRBD1 | TRBJ1-5 | TRBV5-1 | . | CASKTGTGDQPQHF | TGCGCCAGCAAAACCGGGACAGGGGATCAGCCCCAGCATTTT
. | TRBJ2-7 | TRBV28 | . | CASKSRAYEQYF | TGTGCCAGCAAGTCCCGGGCCTACGAGCAGTACTTC
TRBD1 | TRBJ2-7 | TRBV28 | . | CASRTGVYEQYF | TGTGCCAGTAGGACAGGGGTATACGAGCAGTACTTC
. | TRBJ2-1 | TRBV7-2 | once | CASSLKDSTYNEQFF | TGTGCCAGCAGCTTAAAGGACTCAACCTACAATGAGCAGTTCTTC
. | TRBJ2-5 | TRBV7-9 | few | CASSSPGRRLGETQYF | TGTGCCAGCAGCTCCCCGGGTCGACGCCTAGGAGAGACCCAGTACTTC
. | TRBJ1-1 | TRBV6-6 | . | CATTSQGSEAFF | TGTGCCACGACATCACAGGGTAGTGAAGCTTTCTTT
TRBD1 | TRBJ2-7 | TRBV2 | . | CASSRQGHEQYF | TGTGCCAGCAGCCGACAGGGCCACGAGCAGTACTTC
. | TRBJ2-3 | TRBV7-3 | . | CASSLSPGDTQYF | TGTGCCAGCAGCTTAAGCCCCGGGGATACGCAGTATTTT
. | TRBJ2-7 | TRBV10-1 | . | CASRETFPYEQYF | TGCGCCAGCAGGGAGACATTTCCCTACGAGCAGTACTTC
. | TRBJ2-7 | TRBV5-1 | few | CASRQGLREQYF | TGCGCCAGCAGACAGGGTCTCCGCGAGCAGTACTTC
. | TRBJ2-1 | TRBV30 | . | CAWSVPGRNNEQFF | TGTGCCTGGAGTGTACCGGGCAGAAACAATGAGCAGTTCTTC
TRBD1 | TRBJ1-1 | TRBV5-4 | once | CASSSSGGLFGNTEAFF | TGTGCCAGCAGCTCCTCAGGGGGGCTATTCGGGAACACTGAAGCTTTCTTT
TRBD2 | TRBJ2-7 | TRBV5-1 | many | CASSLGASGRLEQYF | TGCGCCAGCAGCTTGGGGGCTAGCGGGAGGCTCGAGCAGTACTTC
TRBD2 | TRBJ2-5 | TRBV19 | . | CASSIGREETQYF | TGTGCCAGTAGTATCGGGAGGGAAGAGACCCAGTACTTC
. | TRBJ1-5 | TRBV6-1 | . | CASRGQVNNQPQHF | TGTGCCAGCAGGGGGCAGGTGAACAATCAGCCCCAGCATTTT
. | TRBJ1-1 | TRBV18 | . | CASSPLPGNTEAFF | TGTGCCAGCTCACCACTACCCGGGAACACTGAAGCTTTCTTT
. | TRBJ2-7 | TRBV29-1 | . | CSVQQTYEQYF | TGCAGCGTTCAACAGACTTACGAGCAGTACTTC
TRBD2 | TRBJ2-7 | TRBV5-1 | . | CASSSSRHGGNPGRGSSYEQYF | TGCGCCAGCAGCTCATCCCGCCACGGTGGGAACCCTGGGCGGGGGAGCTCCTACGAGCAGTACTTC
. | TRBJ2-5 | TRBV6-6 | . | CASRTGRMAYQETQYF | TGTGCCAGCCGAACAGGCAGAATGGCTTACCAAGAGACCCAGTACTTC
. | TRBJ2-5 | TRBV5-5 | . | CASSPGQDSGAQYF | TGTGCCAGCAGCCCTGGACAGGATTCGGGGGCCCAGTACTTC
TRBD1 | TRBJ1-5 | TRBV4-2 | once | CASSQDARIDRGGSNQPQHF | TGTGCCAGCAGCCAAGACGCAAGGATCGACAGGGGCGGGAGCAATCAGCCCCAGCATTTT
. | TRBJ2-3 | TRBV10-3 | . | CAISRDGSTDTQYF | TGTGCCATCAGCCGGGACGGAAGCACAGATACGCAGTATTTT
. | TRBJ1-1 | TRBV30 | . | CACVRDTNTEAFF | TGTGCCTGCGTCCGGGACACGAACACTGAAGCTTTCTTT
. | TRBJ2-2 | TRBV7-2 | . | CASSQVQGGTGELFF | TGTGCCAGCAGCCAAGTCCAGGGTGGGACCGGGGAGCTGTTTTTT
. | TRBJ2-7 | TRBV6-1 | few | CASSWELFGSYEQYF | TGTGCCAGCAGCTGGGAGTTGTTCGGATCCTACGAGCAGTACTTC
. | TRBJ2-7 | TRBV11-1 | . | CASSFHSESYEQYF | TGTGCCAGCAGCTTCCATTCTGAGTCCTACGAGCAGTACTTC
. | TRBJ2-2 | TRBV29-1 | few | CSVEDLAGKATGELFF | TGCAGCGTTGAAGATCTGGCGGGAAAGGCGACCGGGGAGCTGTTTTTT
. | TRBJ2-7 | TRBV27 | . | CASSSLWQGTSREQYF | TGTGCCAGCAGTTCCCTCTGGCAGGGAACTAGTCGCGAGCAGTACTTC
TRBD2 | TRBJ2-2 | TRBV7-3 | . | CASRRTGTSGRSNTGELFF | TGTGCCAGCAGGCGAACTGGGACTAGCGGGAGGTCGAACACCGGGGAGCTGTTTTTT
. | TRBJ2-3 | TRBV27 | few | CASSSGGTDTQYF | TGTGCCAGCAGTTCCGGCGGGACAGATACGCAGTATTTT
. | TRBJ2-1 | TRBV6-1 | . | CATTTGPAYNEQFF | TGTGCCACAACGACTGGACCAGCCTACAATGAGCAGTTCTTC
TRBD1 | TRBJ1-2 | TRBV4-3 | . | CASSQEAGQAYGYTF | TGCGCCAGCAGCCAAGAAGCGGGACAGGCCTATGGCTACACCTTC
. | TRBJ2-1 | TRBV28 | . | CASNTGGSYNEQFF | TGTGCCAGCAATACCGGGGGCTCCTACAATGAGCAGTTCTTC
TRBD1 | TRBJ2-2 | TRBV25-1 | few | CASSSSGTANTGELFF | TGTGCCAGCAGTAGTTCCGGGACAGCAAACACCGGGGAGCTGTTTTTT
TRBD2 | TRBJ2-1 | TRBV19 | . | CATARLAGGEQFF | TGTGCCACCGCACGACTAGCGGGAGGCGAGCAGTTCTTC
TRBD2 | TRBJ2-1 | TRBV7-2 | . | CASSLRTSVFNEQFF | TGTGCCAGCAGCTTGCGGACTAGCGTCTTCAATGAGCAGTTCTTC